One sample yielded the 26 T cell receptor beta chains listed below, sequenced in a study of blood T cell repertoires in COVID-19. Using immunoSEQ multiplex PCR, the repertoire was profiled, and TCRdb retains in-frame clones only, with some absent. The table lists approximately 100,000 clones, over 75% of them singletons, with about 7% in the top ten. Sequencing was performed on peripheral blood. These receptors originate from a woman aged 45-60 years with acute or convalescent COVID-19.

The V call is TRBV15, the J call TRBJ1-2; D is perhaps TRBD1 (5 bases). Germline CDR1 is LNHNV and CDR2 is YYDKDF (reference sequence). V lost 4 bases, J lost 1 base, and 7 bases lay in between. The CDR3 runs to 13 residues. CDR3 sequence (DNA): TGTGCCACCAGCACGGGGGATAACTATGGCTACACCTTC. Protein: CATSTGDNYGYTF.

The chain joins TRBV5-4 to TRBJ1-2, with 7 bases matching TRBD1. This CDR3 is 13 amino acids long. Germline lookup yields CDR1 SGHNT and CDR2 YYREEE (reference sequence). Losses at the gene ends were 4 bases for V and 6 bases for J; bases not matched to a gene: 6. In DNA, the CDR3 is TGTGCCAGCAGCCTGACAGGGAACAATGGCTACACCTTC. This encodes CASSLTGNNGYTF. The entire variable domain, with the rest obtained from reference TRBV5-4 and TRBJ1-2, is as follows: ETGVTQSPTHLIKTRGQQVTLRCSSQSGHNTVSWYQQALGQGPQFIFQYYREEENGRGNFPPRFSGLQFPNYSSELNVNALELDDSALYLCASSLTGNNGYTFGSGTRLTVV.

The chain has TRBV9 and TRBJ1-2; the match to TRBD1 covers 10 bases. Germline CDR1 reads SGDLS; CDR2 reads YYNGEE. The trim removed 4 bases at V and 7 bases at J, leaving 10 bases unmatched. This CDR3 has 15 amino acids. CDR3 DNA sequence: TGTGCCAGCAGCTCAAAGACAGGGGGCGCAGGTGGCTACACCTTC. Translated: CASSSKTGGAGGYTF.

The rearrangement links TRBV13 to TRBJ2-1; a weak D match, TRBD2 (6 bases). The CDR3 is 16 amino acids. Trimming cost V 1 base and J 2 bases, with 12 bases left between them. Germline CDR1 is PRHDT and CDR2 is FYEKMQ (reference sequence). The CDR3 loop reads CASSLAYGGAYNEQFF. The CDR3 DNA reads as TGTGCCAGCAGCTTAGCATATGGCGGGGCCTACAATGAGCAGTTCTTC.

The chain uses TRBV11-2 and TRBJ1-2; D might be TRBD1 (6 bases). Trimming pared 2 bases from V and 4 bases from J, leaving 11 bases between. The CDR3 loop spans 14 amino acids. The germline gives CDR1 SGHAT, CDR2 FQNNGV. CDR3: CASSLLAGAYGYTF. The CDR3 region has the DNA TGTGCCAGCAGCTTACTCGCGGGGGCCTATGGCTACACCTTC.

The genes are TRBV18 and TRBJ2-2; D gene uncertain. Germline lookup yields CDR1 KGHSH and CDR2 LQKENI. The CDR3 length is 16 residues. With 1 base removed from V and 2 bases from J, the gap between germline ends came to 11 bases. DNA for the CDR3: TGTGCCAGCTCACCACGTTCGAGCACCAACACCGGGGAGCTGTTTTTT. Amino acids: CASSPRSSTNTGELFF.

The chain recombines TRBV30 with TRBJ1-3, with a tentative D call TRBD1 (5 bases). The V gene's germline CDR1 is GTSNPN and CDR2 SVGIG (reference sequence). The CDR3 runs to 14 residues. The germline V and J ends were trimmed by 4 bases and 0 bases, with 10 bases remaining between them. This chain's CDR3 is CAWTTGISGNTIYF. In DNA form, the CDR3 reads TGTGCCTGGACTACAGGTATCTCTGGAAACACCATATATTTT.

This clone has at least ten counts. The J gene is TRBJ1-2, the V gene TRBV7-9; 7 bases match TRBD1. V lost 1 base, J lost 2 bases, and 7 bases stayed unmatched. Germline V gene lookup returns CDR1 SEHNR and CDR2 FQNEAQ (reference sequence). The CDR3 runs 16 residues. Here the CDR3 reads CASSLEGAGPNYGYTF. In DNA form, the CDR3 reads TGTGCCAGCAGCTTAGAGGGGGCAGGACCCAACTATGGCTACACCTTC.

This chain joins TRBV2 and TRBJ2-7; 9 bases match TRBD1. CDR1 is SNHLY and CDR2 is FYNNEI in the germline V gene. V lost 5 bases, J lost 5 bases, and 7 bases stayed unmatched. This CDR3 is built from 14 residues. The CDR3 spells CASSTDRGKDEQYF. The CDR3 DNA reads as TGTGCCAGCAGTACCGACAGGGGGAAGGACGAGCAGTACTTC.

V is TRBV5-1 and J is TRBJ2-7; the D is unclear. CDR1 is SGHRS, CDR2 YFSETQ, per germline. The CDR3 has 13 residues. Deletions cut 2 bases from V and 2 bases from J, with 8 bases between. The CDR3 here is CASSLNRPYEQYF. For the CDR3, the DNA is TGCGCCAGCAGCTTAAACAGACCCTACGAGCAGTACTTC.

The genes are TRBV2 and TRBJ2-5; no reliable D call. In germline, CDR1 is SNHLY, CDR2 FYNNEI. The CDR3 length is 11 residues. Trimming stripped 5 bases from V and 5 bases from J, with 6 bases between. CDR3 region: CASSSAETQYF. CDR3 bases: TGTGCCAGCAGTAGTGCGGAGACCCAGTACTTC.

The V call is TRBV3-1 (or the pseudogene TRBV3-2), the J call TRBJ1-3, with 10 bases that match TRBD1. Germline V gives CDR1 LGHDT, CDR2 YNNKEL (reference sequence). CDR3 length: 18 amino acids. The junction had 9 bases not matched to a gene; V was cut back by 4 bases and J by 0 bases. Here the CDR3 reads CASSPFGTGAISGNTIYF. CDR3 DNA sequence: TGTGCCAGCAGCCCGTTCGGGACAGGGGCGATCTCTGGAAACACCATATATTTT.

The chain links TRBV7-3 to TRBJ1-1, with D unresolved. Trimming stripped 0 bases from V and 4 bases from J, with 6 bases between. Per germline, CDR1 SGHTA and CDR2 FQGTGA. The CDR3 has 13 amino acids. CDR3 DNA sequence: TGTGCCAGCAGCTTAACGGGAGGCACTGAAGCTTTCTTT. Translated: CASSLTGGTEAFF.

This chain links TRBV5-1 with TRBJ2-3, with 12 bases aligning to TRBD2. Germline CDR1 SGHRS, CDR2 YFSETQ. After removal of 0 bases from V and 4 bases from J, the junction contained 6 bases not matched to a gene. The CDR3 covers 17 residues. The CDR3 region has the DNA TGCGCCAGCAGCTTGGAGCCTAGCGGGGGGGTGGCAGATACGCAGTATTTT. This codes for CASSLEPSGGVADTQYF. The variable domain in full, with the rest retrieved from reference TRBV5-1 and TRBJ2-3, is KAGVTQTPRYLIKTRGQQVTLSCSPISGHRSVSWYQQTPGQGLQFLFEYFSETQRNKGNFPGRFSGRQFSNSRSEMNVSTLELGDSALYLCASSLEPSGGVADTQYFGPGTRLTVL.

The chain joins TRBV6-5 to TRBJ1-2; 8 bases fit TRBD1. Losses at the gene ends were 7 bases for V and 4 bases for J; bases not matched to a gene: 2. The CDR3 sequence is 12 residues long. Per the germline V gene, CDR1 is MNHEY and CDR2 is SVGAGI. CDR3 nucleotides: TGTGCCAGCAAACAGGGGGGCTATGGCTACACCTTC. Encoded protein: CASKQGGYGYTF.

This clone appeared a few times. V is TRBV19 and J is TRBJ2-3, with a possible D match to TRBD1 (6 bases). The V end lost 3 bases, the J end lost 1 base, and 11 bases lay between the germline ends. There are 15 residues in the CDR3. Per germline, CDR1 LNHDA and CDR2 SQIVND (reference sequence). The CDR3 loop is CASSMARGGTDTQYF. CDR3 bases: TGTGCCAGTAGTATGGCCAGGGGAGGCACAGATACGCAGTATTTT.

This chain links TRBV5-4 with TRBJ2-1; D unclear. CDR3 size: 15 residues. The V and J ends lost 4 bases and 4 bases respectively, with 15 bases between them. Germline CDR1 is SGHNT and CDR2 is YYREEE (reference sequence). CDR3 residues: CASSPAAMLYNEQFF. CDR3 nucleotides: TGTGCCAGCAGCCCGGCGGCTATGCTATACAATGAGCAGTTCTTC.

This clone showed up just a few times. In DNA, the CDR3 is TGTGCCAGCAGAAAACCGGGACAGGGAAATCAGCCCCAGCATTTT. Translated: CASRKPGQGNQPQHF. J is TRBJ1-5 and V is TRBV28; 9 nucleotides align to TRBD1. The CDR3 has 15 amino acids. Trimming cost V 6 bases and J 4 bases; bases outside gene matches: 7. Germline V lookup: CDR1 MDHEN, CDR2 SYDVKM.

The V and J genes are TRBV11-2 and TRBJ1-1; D not resolved. CDR1 and CDR2 (germline): SGHAT, FQNNGV. V was shortened by 0 bases and J by 6 bases, with 17 bases between the two germline ends. The CDR3 is 16 amino acids. The chain's CDR3 is CASSLDVGARGPEAFF. In nucleotides, the CDR3 is TGTGCCAGCAGCTTAGATGTGGGAGCCAGAGGCCCTGAAGCTTTCTTT. The variable domain in full, completed from reference TRBV11-2 and TRBJ1-1, reads EAGVAQSPRYKIIEKRQSVAFWCNPISGHATLYWYQQILGQGPKLLIQFQNNGVVDDSQLPKDRFSAERLKGVDSTLKIQPAKLEDSAVYLCASSLDVGARGPEAFFGQGTRLTVV.

This clone was seen a handful of times. V is TRBV30 and J is TRBJ2-3; TRBD1 aligns across 7 bases. The CDR3 extends over 16 amino acids. The J segment lost 2 bases and the V segment lost 0 bases, leaving 8 bases of the junction unmatched. CDR1 and CDR2 from the germline V gene are GTSNPN and SVGIG (reference sequence). The CDR3 nucleotides are TGTGCCTGGAGTGTAGCCACAGGGGTCTACACAGATACGCAGTATTTT. It translates to CAWSVATGVYTDTQYF.

CDR3 DNA sequence: TGTGCCAGCAGCTCACGGCTGCTGGAGGCTGAAGCTTTCTTT. This translates into CASSSRLLEAEAFF. This sequence joins TRBV11-2 and TRBJ1-1; D is uncertain. V dropped 4 bases and J dropped 6 bases, with 15 bases sitting between them. Germline V gene data show CDR1 as SGHAT and CDR2 as FQNNGV. The CDR3 extends over 14 amino acids.

The chain has TRBV19 and TRBJ2-7; D might be TRBD2 (6 bases). The germline V gene has CDR1 LNHDA and CDR2 SQIVND (reference sequence). The CDR3 consists of 13 residues. V was trimmed by 3 bases and J by 6 bases, leaving 12 bases between them. Here the CDR3 reads CASSMEGYGEQYF. The CDR3 DNA reads TGTGCCAGTAGTATGGAGGGGTACGGCGAGCAGTACTTC.

V usage is TRBV29-1 and J usage is TRBJ2-3; a weak D match, TRBD1 (6 bases). This CDR3 region has 14 residues. The ends were cut back, 3 bases at V and 0 bases at J, with 10 bases in the middle. The germline CDR1 and CDR2 sequences are SQVTM and ANQGSEA. The CDR3 DNA is TGCAGCGTTGAGGACAGTTCTAGCACAGATACGCAGTATTTT. The encoded protein is CSVEDSSSTDTQYF.

This clone has a handful of counts. This chain links TRBV3-1 (or the pseudogene TRBV3-2) with TRBJ1-2, with D tentatively TRBD1 (5 bases). V gave up 0 bases and J gave up 6 bases, with 20 bases separating them. This CDR3 is 17 amino acids long. Germline V lookup: CDR1 LGHDT, CDR2 YNNKEL (reference sequence). The CDR3 DNA is TGTGCCAGCAGCCAAGAGAACAGCAGGGTCGTTCATAATGGCTACACCTTC. It codes for CASSQENSRVVHNGYTF.

V usage is TRBV4-1 and J usage is TRBJ2-7; maybe TRBD1 (6 bases). The CDR3 has 18 amino acids. Per the germline V gene, CDR1 is MGHRA and CDR2 is YSYEKL. Trimming took off 0 bases at V and 0 bases at J, with 18 bases between the two ends. The CDR3 DNA is TGCGCCAGCAGCCAAGATAATAACAGGGAACTAATCTCCTACGAGCAGTACTTC. It codes for CASSQDNNRELISYEQYF.

V is TRBV18 and J is TRBJ2-7; possibly TRBD2 for D (5 bases). Trimming left V 2 bases short and J 0 bases short, with 5 bases between. This CDR3 region has 13 residues. Germline assignment: CDR1 KGHSH and CDR2 LQKENI. Here the CDR3 DNA reads TGTGCCAGCTCACCAGGGAGCTCCTACGAGCAGTACTTC. This gives the protein CASSPGSSYEQYF.